The clone carrying this TCR beta chain appeared a few times. This record comes from a study of T cell responses to AZD1222 COVID-19 vaccine. Produced via immunoSEQ multiplex PCR; TCRdb's table is partial and in-frame only. The sample has 65,000 to 70,000 clones, roughly 83% seen once. Sequenced material: peripheral blood, taken 28 days after the second AZD1222 dose. The TCR comes from an adult who received the AZD1222 COVID-19 vaccine.

The CDR3 DNA is TGTGCCAGCAGCCCTTGGGCTAGCGGGGCGCCCTCCTACGAGCAGTACTTC. It translates to CASSPWASGAPSYEQYF. V is TRBV11-3 and J is TRBJ2-7; 9 bases line up with TRBD2. The germline V gene encodes CDR1 SGHNT and CDR2 YENEEA. This CDR3 comprises 17 residues. V lost 5 bases to trimming and J lost 0 bases; unmatched junction nucleotides: 11.